Shown below are 18 T cell receptor beta chains from a single sample sequenced in a study of blood T cell repertoires in COVID-19. Produced via immunoSEQ multiplex PCR; TCRdb's table is partial and in-frame only. This table has about 290,000 clones, roughly 89% appearing once. Sequencing was done on a sample of peripheral blood. All receptors derive from a woman in her forties who had recovered from COVID-19.

The rearrangement joins TRBV27 to TRBJ2-5; 7 bases align to TRBD2. The CDR3 covers 14 residues. Looked up from germline, CDR1 is MNHEY and CDR2 is SMNVEV (reference sequence). The V and J ends lost 1 base and 4 bases, in that order; junction bases with no gene match: 3. The CDR3 region is CASSLWGGGETQYF. The CDR3 coding sequence is TGTGCCAGCAGTTTATGGGGGGGAGGAGAGACCCAGTACTTC.

V and J are TRBV30 and TRBJ1-2; D might be TRBD1 (5 bases). Looked up from germline, CDR1 is GTSNPN and CDR2 is SVGIG (reference sequence). The CDR3 has 14 residues. Trimming took off 2 bases at V and 0 bases at J, with 10 bases between the two ends. The chain's CDR3 is CAWSPQGSNYGYTF. The CDR3 DNA follows: TGTGCCTGGAGTCCCCAGGGATCTAACTATGGCTACACCTTC.

The CDR3 spells CASSLPPAGRSYNEQFF. The CDR3 DNA reads TGTGCCAGCAGCTTACCCCCAGCGGGACGCTCCTACAATGAGCAGTTCTTC. The chain couples TRBV7-9 to TRBJ2-1, with TRBD2 identical over 7 bases. The CDR3 contains 17 residues. The V segment lost 2 bases and the J segment 0 bases; nucleotides outside the gene matches: 7. Per germline, CDR1 SEHNR and CDR2 FQNEAQ (reference sequence).

This clone was counted between two and nine times. This chain links TRBV6-1 with TRBJ2-7; D might be TRBD2 (5 bases). This CDR3 is built from 15 residues. Germline CDR1 reads MNHNS; CDR2 reads SASEGT. With 3 bases removed from V and 0 bases from J, the gap between germline ends came to 12 bases. This CDR3 reads CASSDPQRTSYEQYF. Here the CDR3 DNA reads TGTGCCAGCAGTGACCCCCAGCGGACCTCCTACGAGCAGTACTTC.

CDR3 in amino acids: CATSDPQGAGEKLFF. As DNA, the CDR3 is TGTGCCACCAGTGATCCACAGGGGGCTGGGGAAAAACTGTTTTTT. The chain joins TRBV24-1 to TRBJ1-4, with 9 bases matching TRBD1. Germline CDR1 and CDR2: KGHDR and SFDVKD. Trimming removed 3 bases from V and 8 bases from J; junction bases left unmatched: 6. There are 15 residues in the CDR3.

The chain uses TRBV10-2 and TRBJ2-7; D is possibly TRBD1 (6 bases). The germline gives CDR1 WSHSY, CDR2 SAAADI. This CDR3 region has 14 residues. With 8 bases removed from V and 2 bases from J, the gap between germline ends came to 16 bases. The CDR3 spells CASGEGVLAYEQYF. The CDR3 nucleotides are TGCGCCAGCGGAGAGGGGGTCCTTGCCTACGAGCAGTACTTC.

V usage is TRBV6-5 and J usage is TRBJ1-1; unclear D gene. The CDR3 totals 15 residues. Germline-derived CDR1 and CDR2 are MNHEY and SVGAGI. V lost 0 bases and J 0 bases, leaving 8 bases between the germline ends. CDR3 nucleotides: TGTGCCAGCAGTTACTCGGCAAAGTTGAACACTGAAGCTTTCTTT. Residues: CASSYSAKLNTEAFF.

This clone was detected only once. Here the CDR3 reads CASSLGAGHLSYEQYF. CDR3 nucleotides: TGTGCCAGCAGCTTAGGAGCCGGACACCTCTCCTACGAGCAGTACTTC. The V and J genes are TRBV7-2 and TRBJ2-7; tentatively, D is TRBD1 (5 bases). The V gene's germline CDR1 is SGHTA and CDR2 FQGNSA. This CDR3 region has 16 residues. Trimming pared 1 base from V and 0 bases from J, leaving 13 bases between. The whole variable domain, filled in from reference TRBV7-2 and TRBJ2-7, reads GAGVSQSPSNKVTEKGKDVELRCDPISGHTALYWYRQSLGQGLEFLIYFQGNSAPDKSGLPSDRFSAERTGGSVSTLTIQRTQQEDSAVYLCASSLGAGHLSYEQYFGPGTRLTVT.

This chain connects TRBV6-1 to TRBJ1-2, with D possibly TRBD1 on 6 matching bases. CDR1 MNHNS and CDR2 SASEGT come from the germline V gene. Trimming pared 2 bases from V and 3 bases from J, leaving 16 bases between. The CDR3 contains 16 residues. In nucleotides, the CDR3 is TGTGCCAGCAGTGAAAACAGGGAGGGGATAGACTATGGCTACACCTTC. It specifies CASSENREGIDYGYTF.

Here the CDR3 reads CASSYGQPWSPLHF. The CDR3 nucleotides read TGTGCCAGCAGCTATGGACAACCTTGGTCACCCCTCCACTTT. This chain joins TRBV27 and TRBJ1-6, with TRBD1 as a possible D gene (5 bases). Trimming cost V 6 bases and J 10 bases, with 16 bases left between them. Germline values: CDR1 MNHEY, CDR2 SMNVEV (reference sequence). The CDR3 has 14 residues.

The gene calls are TRBV6-1 and TRBJ1-2; D is ambiguous. The CDR3 runs to 13 residues. V lost 5 bases and J 8 bases, leaving 15 bases between the germline ends. Germline assignment: CDR1 MNHNS and CDR2 SASEGT. In DNA form, the CDR3 reads TGTGCCAGCAGTAACGCGGTCGGGTTGGGCTACACCTTC. This translates into CASSNAVGLGYTF.

A note on this clone: The same CDR3 can be traced to other DNA sequences in this sample. This sequence joins TRBV18 and TRBJ2-7; possible D gene TRBD2, 5 bases. Looked up from germline, CDR1 is KGHSH and CDR2 is LQKENI. V was clipped by 0 bases and J by 1 base, with 10 bases between them. This CDR3 has 15 amino acids. The chain's CDR3 is CASSPPGRGSYEQYF. CDR3 DNA: TGTGCCAGCTCACCACCGGGGAGAGGTTCCTACGAGCAGTACTTC.

As regards this clone: The sample contains more than one DNA sequence encoding this CDR3. V and J are TRBV4-1 and TRBJ2-7, with TRBD1 identical over 7 bases. The germline V gene encodes CDR1 MGHRA and CDR2 YSYEKL. V lost 0 bases to trimming and J lost 4 bases; unmatched junction nucleotides: 3. The CDR3 sequence is 14 residues long. CDR3 nucleotide sequence: TGCGCCAGCAGCCAAGACAGGGACAGTTACGAGCAGTACTTC. Amino acids: CASSQDRDSYEQYF.

This clone was detected a few times. This chain uses TRBV30 with TRBJ1-1; tentative D call: TRBD1 (5 bases). The germline V gene encodes CDR1 GTSNPN and CDR2 SVGIG (reference sequence). This CDR3 is 13 amino acids long. V was shortened by 4 bases and J by 0 bases, with 9 bases between the two germline ends. CDR3 loop: CAWIRTLNTEAFF. The CDR3 coding sequence is TGTGCCTGGATAAGGACATTGAACACTGAAGCTTTCTTT.

The chain links TRBV28 to TRBJ1-2; TRBD1 might be the D (5 bases). Trimming cost V 3 bases and J 12 bases, with 11 bases left between them. This CDR3 is built from 11 residues. Germline V CDR1 and CDR2: MDHEN, SYDVKM. Written as DNA, the CDR3 is TGTGCCAGCAGTTTTGACGGGGGACACACCTTC. It yields the protein CASSFDGGHTF.

The rearrangement joins TRBV11-2 to TRBJ2-1; TRBD2 matches at 11 bases. The J segment lost 7 bases and the V segment lost 5 bases, leaving 4 bases of the junction unmatched. The CDR3 is 14 amino acids. Germline V gene data show CDR1 as SGHAT and CDR2 as FQNNGV. Written as DNA, the CDR3 is TGTGCCAGCAGCGGACTAGCGGGCGGGAATGAGCAGTTCTTC. Its protein is CASSGLAGGNEQFF.

The V gene is TRBV13, the J gene TRBJ2-3, with 8 positions matching TRBD2. Germline assignment: CDR1 PRHDT and CDR2 FYEKMQ (reference sequence). This CDR3 is built from 15 residues. V lost 6 bases to trimming and J lost 3 bases; unmatched junction nucleotides: 8. Written as DNA, the CDR3 is TGTGCCAGCAGTTCTGCGGGAGGTGGGACAGATACGCAGTATTTT. Translation: CASSSAGGGTDTQYF.

The gene calls are TRBV7-2 and TRBJ2-7; 10 nucleotides line up with TRBD1. The CDR3 is 15 residues long. Germline trimming cut 5 bases from V and 6 bases from J; bases unmatched to any gene: 10. Germline V gives CDR1 SGHTA, CDR2 FQGNSA. This CDR3 is CASSTTWTGGLEQYF. CDR3 nucleotides: TGTGCCAGCAGCACGACGTGGACAGGGGGTCTCGAGCAGTACTTC.